The entry that follows covers one T cell receptor beta chain sequence. The antigen remains undetermined. This table comes from immunoSEQ multiplex PCR, and its TCRdb copy is limited to in-frame clones, with some not included. The sample holds 95,000 to 100,000 clones, roughly 90% seen once. Autologous stem cell transplantation was followed by relapse in every patient, and brentuximab vedotin exposure varied. The sample is drawn from a study of PD-1 blockade in classical Hodgkin lymphoma. Whole-study findings and limits: The repertoire differences lack a defined cause, possibly disease activity or prior therapy. Baseline diversity resembling that of newly diagnosed patients was seen in complete responders. In CD4+ cells, TCR diversity went up significantly by C4D1, but in CD8+ cells it did not.

V lost 3 bases and J 8 bases, leaving 18 bases between the germline ends. The CDR3 extends over 15 amino acids. Germline V lookup: CDR1 SGHRS, CDR2 YFSETQ. The clonotype comes from a human donor with classical Hodgkin lymphoma. This chain joins TRBV5-1 and TRBJ2-1; D gene ambiguous. This specimen consisted of peripheral blood mononuclear cells (PBMCs), obtained before the second cycle of nivolumab. In DNA, the CDR3 is TGCGCCAGCAGCTCGGGTGTGGCCCCTGGGGATGAGCAGTTCTTC. It specifies CASSSGVAPGDEQFF.